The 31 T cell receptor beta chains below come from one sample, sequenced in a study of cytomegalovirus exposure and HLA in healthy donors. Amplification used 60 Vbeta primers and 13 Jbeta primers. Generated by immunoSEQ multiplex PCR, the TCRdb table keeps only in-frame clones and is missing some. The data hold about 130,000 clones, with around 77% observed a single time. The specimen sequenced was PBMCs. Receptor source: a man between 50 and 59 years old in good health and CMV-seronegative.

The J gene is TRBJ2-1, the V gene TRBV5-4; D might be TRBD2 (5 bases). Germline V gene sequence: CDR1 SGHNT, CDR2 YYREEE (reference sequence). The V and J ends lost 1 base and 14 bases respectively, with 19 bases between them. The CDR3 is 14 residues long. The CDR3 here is CASSLSRTSGEEFF. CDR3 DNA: TGTGCCAGCAGCTTGAGCCGCACAAGCGGAGAGGAGTTCTTC.

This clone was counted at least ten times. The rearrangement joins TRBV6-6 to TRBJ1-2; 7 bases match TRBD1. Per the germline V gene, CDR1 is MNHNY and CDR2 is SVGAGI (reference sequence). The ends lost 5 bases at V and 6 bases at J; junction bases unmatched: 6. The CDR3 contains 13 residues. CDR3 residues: CASSGRQGNGYTF. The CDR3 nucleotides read TGTGCCAGCAGTGGTCGACAGGGTAATGGCTACACCTTC.

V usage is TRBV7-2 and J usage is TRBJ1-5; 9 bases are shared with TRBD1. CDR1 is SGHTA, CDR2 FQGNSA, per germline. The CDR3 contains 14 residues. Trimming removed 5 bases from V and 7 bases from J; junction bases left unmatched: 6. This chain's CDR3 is CASSPGTGTQPQHF. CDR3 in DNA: TGTGCCAGCAGCCCGGGGACAGGGACCCAGCCCCAGCATTTT.

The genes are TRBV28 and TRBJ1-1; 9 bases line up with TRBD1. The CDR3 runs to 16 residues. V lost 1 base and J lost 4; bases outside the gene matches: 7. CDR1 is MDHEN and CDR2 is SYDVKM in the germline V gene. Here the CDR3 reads CASSLYYRGPGTEAFF. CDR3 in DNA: TGTGCCAGCAGTTTATACTACAGGGGGCCGGGCACTGAAGCTTTCTTT.

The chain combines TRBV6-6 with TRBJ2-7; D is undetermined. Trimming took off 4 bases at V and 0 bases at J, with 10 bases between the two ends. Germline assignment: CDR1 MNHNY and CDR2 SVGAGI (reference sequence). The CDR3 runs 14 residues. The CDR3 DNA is TGTGCCAGCAGTTCCAGCCGGAGCTCCTACGAGCAGTACTTC. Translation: CASSSSRSSYEQYF.

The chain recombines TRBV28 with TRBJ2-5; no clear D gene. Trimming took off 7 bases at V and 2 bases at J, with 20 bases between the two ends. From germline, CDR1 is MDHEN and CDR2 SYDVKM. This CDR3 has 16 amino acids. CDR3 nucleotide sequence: TGTGCCAGCACCCCCCTCCTCTTGCGGATACAAGAGACCCAGTACTTC. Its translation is CASTPLLLRIQETQYF.

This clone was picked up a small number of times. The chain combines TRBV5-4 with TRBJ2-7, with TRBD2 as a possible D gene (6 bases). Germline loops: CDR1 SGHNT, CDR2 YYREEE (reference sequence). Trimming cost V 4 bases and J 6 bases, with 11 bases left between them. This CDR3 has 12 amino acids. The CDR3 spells CASSSTSSEQYF. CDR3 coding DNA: TGTGCCAGCAGCAGTACTAGCTCCGAGCAGTACTTC.

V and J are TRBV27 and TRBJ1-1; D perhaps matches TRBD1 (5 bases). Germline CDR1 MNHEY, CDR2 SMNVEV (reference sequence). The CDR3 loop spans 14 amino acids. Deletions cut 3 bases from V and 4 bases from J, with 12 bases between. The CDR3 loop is CASSFQGSSTEAFF. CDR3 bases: TGTGCCAGCAGTTTTCAGGGTTCGAGCACTGAAGCTTTCTTT.

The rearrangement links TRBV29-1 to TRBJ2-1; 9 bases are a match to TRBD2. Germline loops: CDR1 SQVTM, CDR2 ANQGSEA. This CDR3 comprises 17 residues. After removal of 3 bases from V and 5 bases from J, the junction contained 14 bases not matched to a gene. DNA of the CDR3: TGCAGCGTTGAGGCAAAGGGGGGTCTAGCGGGACACAATGAGCAGTTCTTC. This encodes CSVEAKGGLAGHNEQFF.

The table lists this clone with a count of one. CDR3 residues: CSVGQGTYEQYF. CDR3 sequence (DNA): TGCAGCGTAGGACAGGGCACCTACGAGCAGTACTTC. The chain links TRBV29-1 to TRBJ2-7; TRBD1 agrees at 8 bases. Germline-derived CDR1 and CDR2 are SQVTM and ANQGSEA. Trimming removed 6 bases from V and 2 bases from J; junction bases left unmatched: 3. The CDR3 loop spans 12 amino acids.

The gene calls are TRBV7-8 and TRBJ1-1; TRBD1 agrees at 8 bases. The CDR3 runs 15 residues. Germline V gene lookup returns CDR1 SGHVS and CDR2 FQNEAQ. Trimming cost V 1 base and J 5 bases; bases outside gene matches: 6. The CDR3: CASSLVTRGQTEAFF. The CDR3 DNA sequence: TGTGCCAGCAGCTTAGTTACCAGGGGGCAGACTGAAGCTTTCTTT.

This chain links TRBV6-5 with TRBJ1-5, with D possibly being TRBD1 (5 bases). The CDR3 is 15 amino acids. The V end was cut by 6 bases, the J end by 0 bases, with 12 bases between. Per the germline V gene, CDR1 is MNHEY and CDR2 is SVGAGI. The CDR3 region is CASSRDSLSNQPQHF. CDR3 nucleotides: TGTGCCAGCAGCCGGGACTCACTTAGCAATCAGCCCCAGCATTTT.

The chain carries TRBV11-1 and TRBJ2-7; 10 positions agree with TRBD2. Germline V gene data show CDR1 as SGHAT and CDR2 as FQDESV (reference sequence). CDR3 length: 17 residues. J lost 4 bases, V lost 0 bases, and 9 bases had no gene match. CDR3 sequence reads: CASSLAALASGRYEQYF. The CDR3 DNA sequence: TGTGCCAGCAGCTTAGCCGCCTTGGCTAGCGGGAGATACGAGCAGTACTTC.

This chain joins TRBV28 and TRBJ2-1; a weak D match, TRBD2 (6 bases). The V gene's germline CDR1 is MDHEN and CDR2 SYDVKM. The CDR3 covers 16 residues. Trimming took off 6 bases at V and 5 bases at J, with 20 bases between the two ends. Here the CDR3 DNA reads TGTGCCAGCAGCCCAGTGGGGACTCTCACTAACAATGAGCAGTTCTTC. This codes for CASSPVGTLTNNEQFF.

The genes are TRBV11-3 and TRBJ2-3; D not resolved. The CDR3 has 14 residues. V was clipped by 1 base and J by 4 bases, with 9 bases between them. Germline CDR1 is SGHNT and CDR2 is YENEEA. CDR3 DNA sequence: TGTGCCAGCAGCTTAGGGGCCGCTTCAGATACGCAGTATTTT. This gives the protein CASSLGAASDTQYF. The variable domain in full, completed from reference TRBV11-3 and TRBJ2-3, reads EAGVVQSPRYKIIEKKQPVAFWCNPISGHNTLYWYLQNLGQGPELLIRYENEEAVDDSQLPKDRFSAERLKGVDSTLKIQPAELGDSAVYLCASSLGAASDTQYFGPGTRLTVL.

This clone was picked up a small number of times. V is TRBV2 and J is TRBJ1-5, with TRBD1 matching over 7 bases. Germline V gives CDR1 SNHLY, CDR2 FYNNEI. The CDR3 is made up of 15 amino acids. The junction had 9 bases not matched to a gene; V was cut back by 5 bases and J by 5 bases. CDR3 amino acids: CASSRQGPSDQPQHF. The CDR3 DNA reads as TGTGCCAGCAGTCGACAGGGCCCCTCCGATCAGCCCCAGCATTTT.

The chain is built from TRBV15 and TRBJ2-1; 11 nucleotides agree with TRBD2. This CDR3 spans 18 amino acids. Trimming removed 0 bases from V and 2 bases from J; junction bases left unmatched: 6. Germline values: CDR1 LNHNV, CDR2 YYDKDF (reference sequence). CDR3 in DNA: TGTGCCACCAGCAGAGATGGTACTAGCGGGAGTACCTACAATGAGCAGTTCTTC. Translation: CATSRDGTSGSTYNEQFF.

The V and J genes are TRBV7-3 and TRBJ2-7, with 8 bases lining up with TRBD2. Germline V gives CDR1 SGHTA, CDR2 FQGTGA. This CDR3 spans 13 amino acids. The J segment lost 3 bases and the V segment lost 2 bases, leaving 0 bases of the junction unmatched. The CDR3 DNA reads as TGTGCCAGCAGCTTAGCGGGAGGCTACGAGCAGTACTTC. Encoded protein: CASSLAGGYEQYF.

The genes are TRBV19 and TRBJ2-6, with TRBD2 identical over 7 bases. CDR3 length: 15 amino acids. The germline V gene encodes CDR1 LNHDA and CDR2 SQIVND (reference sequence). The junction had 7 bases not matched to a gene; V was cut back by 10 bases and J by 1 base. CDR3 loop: CAISEGGSGANVLTF. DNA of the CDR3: TGTGCCATCAGTGAGGGAGGGTCTGGGGCCAACGTCCTGACTTTC.

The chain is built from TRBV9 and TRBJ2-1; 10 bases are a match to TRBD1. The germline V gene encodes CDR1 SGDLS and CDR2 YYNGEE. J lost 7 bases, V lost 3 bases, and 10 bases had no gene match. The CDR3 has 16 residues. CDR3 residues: CASSAVSGQGRNEQFF. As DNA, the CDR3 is TGTGCCAGCAGCGCTGTCTCGGGACAGGGGAGGAATGAGCAGTTCTTC.

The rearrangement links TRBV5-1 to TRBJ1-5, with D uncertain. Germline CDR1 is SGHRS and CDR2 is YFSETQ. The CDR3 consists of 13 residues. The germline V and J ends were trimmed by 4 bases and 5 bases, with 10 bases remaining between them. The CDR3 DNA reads TGCGCCAGCAGCCCCGGGAGCGATCAGCCCCAGCATTTT. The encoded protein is CASSPGSDQPQHF.

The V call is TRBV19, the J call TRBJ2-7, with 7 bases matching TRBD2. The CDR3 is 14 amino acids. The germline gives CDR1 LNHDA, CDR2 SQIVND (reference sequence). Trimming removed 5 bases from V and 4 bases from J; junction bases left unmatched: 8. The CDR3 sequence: CASSPTWGGYEQYF. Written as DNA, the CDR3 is TGTGCCAGTAGTCCGACTTGGGGAGGGTACGAGCAGTACTTC.

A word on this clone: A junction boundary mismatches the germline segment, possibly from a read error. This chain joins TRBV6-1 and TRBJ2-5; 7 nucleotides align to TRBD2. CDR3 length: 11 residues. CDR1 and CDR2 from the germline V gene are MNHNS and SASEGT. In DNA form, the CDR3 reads TGCGCGGGCGGGGGCCAAGAGACCCAGTACTTC. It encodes CAGGGQETQYF.

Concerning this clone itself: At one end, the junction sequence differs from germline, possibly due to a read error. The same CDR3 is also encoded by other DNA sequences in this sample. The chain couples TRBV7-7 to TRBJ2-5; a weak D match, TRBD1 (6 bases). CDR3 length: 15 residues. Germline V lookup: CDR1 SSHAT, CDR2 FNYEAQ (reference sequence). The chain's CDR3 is CASSLALDREETQYF. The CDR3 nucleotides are TGTGCTAGCAGCCTAGCATTGGACAGAGAAGAGACCCAGTACTTC.

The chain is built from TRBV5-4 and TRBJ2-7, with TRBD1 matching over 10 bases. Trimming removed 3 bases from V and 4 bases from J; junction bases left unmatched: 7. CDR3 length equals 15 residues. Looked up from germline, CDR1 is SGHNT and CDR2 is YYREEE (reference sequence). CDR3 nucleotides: TGTGCCAGCAGCTCGTACGGGACAGGGGCATACGAGCAGTACTTC. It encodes CASSSYGTGAYEQYF.

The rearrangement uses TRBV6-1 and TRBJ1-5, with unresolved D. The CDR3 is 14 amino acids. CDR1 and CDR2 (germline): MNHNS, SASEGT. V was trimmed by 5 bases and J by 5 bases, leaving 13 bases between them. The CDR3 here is CASSQSWSYQPQHF. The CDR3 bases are TGTGCCAGCAGTCAAAGCTGGAGTTATCAGCCCCAGCATTTT.

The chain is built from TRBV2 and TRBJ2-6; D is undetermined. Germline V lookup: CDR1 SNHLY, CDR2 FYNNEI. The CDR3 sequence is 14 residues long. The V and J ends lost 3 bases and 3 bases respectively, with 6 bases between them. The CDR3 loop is CASSEFLGANVLTF. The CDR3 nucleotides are TGTGCCAGCAGTGAGTTTCTTGGGGCCAACGTCCTGACTTTC.

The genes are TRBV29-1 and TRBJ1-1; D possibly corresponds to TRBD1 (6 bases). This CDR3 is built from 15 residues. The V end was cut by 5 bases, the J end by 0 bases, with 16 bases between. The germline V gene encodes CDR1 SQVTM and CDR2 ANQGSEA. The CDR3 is CSVKQGSSMNTEAFF. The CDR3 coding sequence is TGCAGCGTTAAACAGGGTTCCAGTATGAACACTGAAGCTTTCTTT.

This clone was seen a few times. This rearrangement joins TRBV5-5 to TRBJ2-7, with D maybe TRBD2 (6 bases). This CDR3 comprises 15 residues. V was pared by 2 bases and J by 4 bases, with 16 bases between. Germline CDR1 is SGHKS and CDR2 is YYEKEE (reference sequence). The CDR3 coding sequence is TGTGCCAGCAGCTTTCGGGGGACGGACTCTTACGAGCAGTACTTC. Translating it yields CASSFRGTDSYEQYF.

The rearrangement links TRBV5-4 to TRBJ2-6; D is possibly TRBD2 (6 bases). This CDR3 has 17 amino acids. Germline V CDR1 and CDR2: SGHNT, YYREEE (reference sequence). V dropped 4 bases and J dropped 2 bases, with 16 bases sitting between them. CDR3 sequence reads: CASSANGGVAGANVLTF. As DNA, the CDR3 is TGTGCCAGCAGCGCTAATGGCGGGGTTGCTGGGGCCAACGTCCTGACTTTC.

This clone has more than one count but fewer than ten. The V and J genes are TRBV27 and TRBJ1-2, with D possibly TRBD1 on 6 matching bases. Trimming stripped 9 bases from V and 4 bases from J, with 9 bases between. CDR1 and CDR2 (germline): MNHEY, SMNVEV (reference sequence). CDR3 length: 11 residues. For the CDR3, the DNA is TGTGCCAGTGGACAGTTCTATGGCTACACCTTC. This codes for CASGQFYGYTF.